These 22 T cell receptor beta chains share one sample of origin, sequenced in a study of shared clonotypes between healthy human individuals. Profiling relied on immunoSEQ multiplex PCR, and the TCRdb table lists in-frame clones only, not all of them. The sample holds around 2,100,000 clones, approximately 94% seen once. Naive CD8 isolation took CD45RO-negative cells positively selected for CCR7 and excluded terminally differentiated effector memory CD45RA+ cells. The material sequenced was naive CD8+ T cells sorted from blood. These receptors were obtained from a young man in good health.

DNA of the CDR3: TGTGCCAGCAGCACCGGAGGCCAAGAGACCCAGTACTTC. Protein: CASSTGGQETQYF. The chain combines TRBV7-9 with TRBJ2-5; D perhaps matches TRBD2 (5 bases). This CDR3 contains 13 residues. Germline-derived CDR1 and CDR2 are SEHNR and FQNEAQ (reference sequence). V was clipped by 5 bases and J by 1 base, with 8 bases between them. Complete variable domain (other parts from reference TRBV7-9 and TRBJ2-5): DTGVSQNPRHKITKRGQNVTFRCDPISEHNRLYWYRQTLGQGPEFLTYFQNEAQLEKSRLLSDRFSAERPKGSFSTLEIQRTEQGDSAMYLCASSTGGQETQYFGPGTRLLVL.

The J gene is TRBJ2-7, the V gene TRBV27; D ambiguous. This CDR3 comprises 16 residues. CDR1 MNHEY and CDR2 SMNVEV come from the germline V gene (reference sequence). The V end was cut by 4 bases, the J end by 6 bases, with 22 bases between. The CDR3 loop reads CASSSNDWTWPREQYF. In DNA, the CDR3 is TGTGCCAGCAGTTCCAACGACTGGACCTGGCCTCGCGAGCAGTACTTC.

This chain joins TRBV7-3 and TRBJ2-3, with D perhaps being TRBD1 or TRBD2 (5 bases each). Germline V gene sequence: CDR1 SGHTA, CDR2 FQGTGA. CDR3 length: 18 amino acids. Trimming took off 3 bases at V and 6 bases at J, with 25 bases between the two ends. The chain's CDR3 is CASSLGPARGAFSDTQYF. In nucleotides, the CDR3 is TGTGCCAGCAGCTTGGGACCCGCACGAGGTGCGTTCTCCGATACGCAGTATTTT.

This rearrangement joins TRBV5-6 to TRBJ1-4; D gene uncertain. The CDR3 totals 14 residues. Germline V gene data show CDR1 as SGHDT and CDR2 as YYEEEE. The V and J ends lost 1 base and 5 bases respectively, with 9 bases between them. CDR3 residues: CASSLLGLNEKLFF. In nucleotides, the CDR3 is TGTGCCAGCAGCTTGCTGGGTTTAAATGAAAAACTGTTTTTT.

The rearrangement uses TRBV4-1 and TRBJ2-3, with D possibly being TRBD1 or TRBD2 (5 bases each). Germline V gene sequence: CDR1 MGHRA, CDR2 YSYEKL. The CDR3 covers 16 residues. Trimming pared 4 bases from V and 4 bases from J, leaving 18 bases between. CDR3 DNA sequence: TGCGCCAGCAGCCCCGACGCTGAGGGGTGGGCAGATACGCAGTATTTT. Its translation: CASSPDAEGWADTQYF.

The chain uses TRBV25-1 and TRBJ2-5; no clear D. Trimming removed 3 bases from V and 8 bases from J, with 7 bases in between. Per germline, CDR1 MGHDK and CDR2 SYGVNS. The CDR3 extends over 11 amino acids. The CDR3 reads CASSDIRTQYF. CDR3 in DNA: TGTGCCAGCAGTGATATCCGTACCCAGTACTTC.

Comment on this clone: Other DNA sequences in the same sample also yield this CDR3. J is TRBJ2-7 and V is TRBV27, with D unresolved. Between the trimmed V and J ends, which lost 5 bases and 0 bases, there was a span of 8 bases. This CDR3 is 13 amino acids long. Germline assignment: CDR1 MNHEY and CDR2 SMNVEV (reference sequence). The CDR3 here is CASSPRSSYEQYF. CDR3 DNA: TGTGCCAGCAGTCCAAGGAGCTCCTACGAGCAGTACTTC.

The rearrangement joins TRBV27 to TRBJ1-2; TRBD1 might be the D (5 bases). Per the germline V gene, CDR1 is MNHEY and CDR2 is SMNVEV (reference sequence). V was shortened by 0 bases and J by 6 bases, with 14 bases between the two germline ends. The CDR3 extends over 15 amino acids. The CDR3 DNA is TGTGCCAGCAGTTTATCTCGCCTGGGGGTAAATGGCTACACCTTC. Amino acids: CASSLSRLGVNGYTF.

The CDR3 DNA follows: TGTGCCAGCAGCGTAGAGGGACACCCGATGTACGAGCAGTACTTC. Translating gives CASSVEGHPMYEQYF. The rearrangement uses TRBV9 and TRBJ2-7; D is perhaps TRBD1 (6 bases). Trimming took off 0 bases at V and 4 bases at J, with 14 bases between the two ends. CDR3 length: 15 amino acids. The germline V gene encodes CDR1 SGDLS and CDR2 YYNGEE.

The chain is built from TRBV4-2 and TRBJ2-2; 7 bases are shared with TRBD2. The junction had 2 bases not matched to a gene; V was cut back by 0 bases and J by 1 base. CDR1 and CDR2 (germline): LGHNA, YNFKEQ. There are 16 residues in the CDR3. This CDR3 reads CASSQEAGENTGELFF. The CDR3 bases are TGTGCCAGCAGCCAAGAGGCGGGGGAGAACACCGGGGAGCTGTTTTTT.

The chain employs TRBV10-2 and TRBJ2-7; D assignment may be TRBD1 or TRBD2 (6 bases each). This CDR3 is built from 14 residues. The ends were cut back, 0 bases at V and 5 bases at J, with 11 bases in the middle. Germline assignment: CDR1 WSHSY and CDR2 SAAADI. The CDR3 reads CASSESWGDNEQYF. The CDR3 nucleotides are TGCGCCAGCAGTGAGTCGTGGGGGGACAACGAGCAGTACTTC.

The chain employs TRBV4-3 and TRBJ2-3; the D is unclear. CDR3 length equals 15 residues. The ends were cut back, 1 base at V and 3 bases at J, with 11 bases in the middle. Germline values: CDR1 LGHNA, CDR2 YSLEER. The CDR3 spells CASSQAQTSTDTQYF. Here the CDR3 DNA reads TGCGCCAGCAGCCAAGCCCAGACTTCTACAGATACGCAGTATTTT.

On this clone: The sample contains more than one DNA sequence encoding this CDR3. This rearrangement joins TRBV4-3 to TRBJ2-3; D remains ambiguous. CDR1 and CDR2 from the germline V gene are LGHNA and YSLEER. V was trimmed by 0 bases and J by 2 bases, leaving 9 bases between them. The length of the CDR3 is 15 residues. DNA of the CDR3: TGCGCCAGCAGCCAAGAAGTAGTCTTCACAGATACGCAGTATTTT. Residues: CASSQEVVFTDTQYF.

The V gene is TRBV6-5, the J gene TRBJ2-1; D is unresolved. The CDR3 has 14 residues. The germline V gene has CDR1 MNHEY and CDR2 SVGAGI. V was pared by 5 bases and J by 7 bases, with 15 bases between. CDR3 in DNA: TGTGCCAGCAGTGCCGAAGACAATAGAAATGAGCAGTTCTTC. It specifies CASSAEDNRNEQFF.

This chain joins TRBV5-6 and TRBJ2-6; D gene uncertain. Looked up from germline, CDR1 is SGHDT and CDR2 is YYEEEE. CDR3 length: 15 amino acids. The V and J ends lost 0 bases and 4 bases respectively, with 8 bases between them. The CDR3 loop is CASSLGLVGANVLTF. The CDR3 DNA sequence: TGTGCCAGCAGCTTGGGGCTCGTCGGGGCCAACGTCCTGACTTTC.

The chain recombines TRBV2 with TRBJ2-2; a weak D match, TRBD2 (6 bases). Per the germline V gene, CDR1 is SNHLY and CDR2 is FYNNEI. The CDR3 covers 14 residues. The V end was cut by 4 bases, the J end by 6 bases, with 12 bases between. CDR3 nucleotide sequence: TGTGCCAGCAGTGGGACGGGAGCCCCCGGGGAGCTGTTTTTT. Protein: CASSGTGAPGELFF. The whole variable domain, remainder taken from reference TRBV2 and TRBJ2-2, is EPEVTQTPSHQVTQMGQEVILRCVPISNHLYFYWYRQILGQKVEFLVSFYNNEISEKSEIFDDQFSVERPDGSNFTLKIRSTKLEDSAMYFCASSGTGAPGELFFGEGSRLTVL.

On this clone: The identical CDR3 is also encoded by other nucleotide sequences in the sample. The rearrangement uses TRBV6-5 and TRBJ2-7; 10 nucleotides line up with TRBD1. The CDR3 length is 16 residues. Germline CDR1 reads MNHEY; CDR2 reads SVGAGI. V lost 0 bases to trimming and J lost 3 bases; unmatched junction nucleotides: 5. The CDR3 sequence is CASSYSVGQGLYEQYF. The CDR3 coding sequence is TGTGCCAGCAGTTACTCGGTGGGACAGGGGCTCTACGAGCAGTACTTC.

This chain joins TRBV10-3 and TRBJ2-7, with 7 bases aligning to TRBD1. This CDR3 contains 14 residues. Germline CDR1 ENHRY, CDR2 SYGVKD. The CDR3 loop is CATQGTYNLYEQYF. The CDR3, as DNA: TGTGCAACACAGGGGACCTACAACCTATACGAGCAGTACTTC.

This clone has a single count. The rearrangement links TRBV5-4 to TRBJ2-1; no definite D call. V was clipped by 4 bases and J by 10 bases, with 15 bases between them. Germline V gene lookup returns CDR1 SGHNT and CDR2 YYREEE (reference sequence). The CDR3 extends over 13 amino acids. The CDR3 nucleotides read TGTGCCAGCAGCGTAACTCCTAATGACGAGCAGTTCTTC. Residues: CASSVTPNDEQFF. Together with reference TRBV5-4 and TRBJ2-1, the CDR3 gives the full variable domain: ETGVTQSPTHLIKTRGQQVTLRCSSQSGHNTVSWYQQALGQGPQFIFQYYREEENGRGNFPPRFSGLQFPNYSSELNVNALELDDSALYLCASSVTPNDEQFFGPGTRLTVL.

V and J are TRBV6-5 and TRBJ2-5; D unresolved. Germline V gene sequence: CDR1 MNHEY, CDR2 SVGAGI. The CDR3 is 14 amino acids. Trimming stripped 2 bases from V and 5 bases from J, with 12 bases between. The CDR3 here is CASSYQGPEETQYF. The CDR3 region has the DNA TGTGCCAGCAGTTACCAAGGACCCGAGGAGACCCAGTACTTC.

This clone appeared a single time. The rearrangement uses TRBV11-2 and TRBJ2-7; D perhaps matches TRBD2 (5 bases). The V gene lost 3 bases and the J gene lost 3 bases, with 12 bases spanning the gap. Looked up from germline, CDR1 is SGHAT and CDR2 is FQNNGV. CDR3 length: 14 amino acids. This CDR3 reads CASSFGSGFYEQYF. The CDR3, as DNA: TGTGCCAGCAGCTTTGGTTCGGGGTTCTACGAGCAGTACTTC.

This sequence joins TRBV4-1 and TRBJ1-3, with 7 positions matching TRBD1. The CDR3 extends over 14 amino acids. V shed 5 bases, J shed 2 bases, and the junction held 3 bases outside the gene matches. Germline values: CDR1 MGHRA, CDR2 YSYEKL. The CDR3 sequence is CASSMTGTGNTIYF. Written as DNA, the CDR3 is TGCGCCAGCAGCATGACAGGGACTGGAAACACCATATATTTT.